This record looks at one T cell receptor beta chain sequence and its context. The V end was cut by 3 bases, the J end by 0 bases, with 9 bases between. The germline V gene has CDR1 KGHSH and CDR2 LQKENI. The CDR3 sequence is 15 residues long. This entry comes from a study of blood T cell repertoires in COVID-19. In the study overall: The cDNA or gDNA used as material had been derived from T cells, B-cell-depleted T cells, or PBMCs.

Under the authors' procedure: Reference gene primers were amplified, and this amplification served to estimate nucleated cell counts. Repertoires were generated with immunoSEQ multiplex PCR, while TCRdb's copy carries only in-frame clones and drops some. That table furnishes V, J and clone size, whereas the DNA furnished D and trimming. The table lists about 400,000 clones, over 75% of them singletons. Sequencing used PBMCs or T cells enriched from blood (not recorded which). This clonotype was sampled from a woman in her forties with acute COVID-19. V and J are TRBV18 and TRBJ1-3; D is unclear. The CDR3 protein is CASSPISDSGNTIYF. CDR3 nucleotide sequence: TGTGCCAGCTCACCTATCTCAGACTCTGGAAACACCATATATTTT.